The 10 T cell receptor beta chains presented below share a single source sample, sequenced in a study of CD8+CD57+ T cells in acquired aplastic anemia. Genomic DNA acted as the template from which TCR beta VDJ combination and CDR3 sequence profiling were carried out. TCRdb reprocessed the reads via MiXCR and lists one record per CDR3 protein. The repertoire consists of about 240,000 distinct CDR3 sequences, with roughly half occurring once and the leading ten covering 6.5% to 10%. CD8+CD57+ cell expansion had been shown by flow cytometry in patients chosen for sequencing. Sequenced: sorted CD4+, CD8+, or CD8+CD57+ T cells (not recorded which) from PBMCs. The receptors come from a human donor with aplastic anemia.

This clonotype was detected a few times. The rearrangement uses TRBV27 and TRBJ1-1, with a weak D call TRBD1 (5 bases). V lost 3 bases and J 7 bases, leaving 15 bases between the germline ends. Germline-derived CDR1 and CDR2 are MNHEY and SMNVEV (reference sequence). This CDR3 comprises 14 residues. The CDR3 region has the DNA TGTGCCAGCAGTTTGGGCCGGGACGGTATTGAAGCTTTCTTT. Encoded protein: CASSLGRDGIEAFF.

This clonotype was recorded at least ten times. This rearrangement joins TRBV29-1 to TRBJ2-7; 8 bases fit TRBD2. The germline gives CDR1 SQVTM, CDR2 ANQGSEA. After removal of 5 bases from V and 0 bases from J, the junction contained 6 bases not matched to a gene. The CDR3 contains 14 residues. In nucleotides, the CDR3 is TGCAGCGTTTTTAGCGGGGCGAGCTCCTACGAGCAGTACTTC. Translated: CSVFSGASSYEQYF.

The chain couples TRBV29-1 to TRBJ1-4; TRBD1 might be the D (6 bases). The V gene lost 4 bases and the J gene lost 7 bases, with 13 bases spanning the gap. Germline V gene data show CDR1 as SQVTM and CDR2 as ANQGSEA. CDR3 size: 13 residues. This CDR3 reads CSVGGQGSEKLFF. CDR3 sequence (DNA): TGCAGCGTTGGGGGGCAGGGAAGTGAAAAACTGTTTTTT.

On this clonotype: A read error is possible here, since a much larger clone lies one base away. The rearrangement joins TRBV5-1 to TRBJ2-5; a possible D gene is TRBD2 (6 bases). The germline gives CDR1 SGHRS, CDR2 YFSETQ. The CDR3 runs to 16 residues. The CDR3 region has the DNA TGCGCCGGCAGCTTTTTCCCACAGGAGGGGCAAGAGACCCAGTACTTC. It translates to CAGSFFPQEGQETQYF.

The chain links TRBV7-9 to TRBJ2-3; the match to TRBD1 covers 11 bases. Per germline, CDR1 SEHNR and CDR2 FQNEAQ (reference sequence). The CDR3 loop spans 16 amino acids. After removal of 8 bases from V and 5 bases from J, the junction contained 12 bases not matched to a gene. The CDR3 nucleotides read TGTGCCAGCCCCAGACCGGACAGGGGGCCTGGAGATACGCAGTATTTT. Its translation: CASPRPDRGPGDTQYF. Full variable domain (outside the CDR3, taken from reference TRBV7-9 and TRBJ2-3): DTGVSQNPRHKITKRGQNVTFRCDPISEHNRLYWYRQTLGQGPEFLTYFQNEAQLEKSRLLSDRFSAERPKGSFSTLEIQRTEQGDSAMYLCASPRPDRGPGDTQYFGPGTRLTVL.

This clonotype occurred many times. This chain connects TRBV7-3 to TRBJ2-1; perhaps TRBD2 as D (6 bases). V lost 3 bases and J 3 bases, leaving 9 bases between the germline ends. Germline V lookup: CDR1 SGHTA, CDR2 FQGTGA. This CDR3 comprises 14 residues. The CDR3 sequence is CASSFGTDYNEQFF. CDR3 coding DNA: TGTGCCAGCAGCTTCGGGACTGACTACAATGAGCAGTTCTTC.

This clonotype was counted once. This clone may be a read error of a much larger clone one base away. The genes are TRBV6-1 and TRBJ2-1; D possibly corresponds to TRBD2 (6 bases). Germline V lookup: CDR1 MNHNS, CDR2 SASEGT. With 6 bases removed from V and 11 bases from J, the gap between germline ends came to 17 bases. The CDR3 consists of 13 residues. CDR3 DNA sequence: TGTGCCAGCAGCGAAACGGAGGGCCGTAAGCAGTTCTTC. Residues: CASSETEGRKQFF.

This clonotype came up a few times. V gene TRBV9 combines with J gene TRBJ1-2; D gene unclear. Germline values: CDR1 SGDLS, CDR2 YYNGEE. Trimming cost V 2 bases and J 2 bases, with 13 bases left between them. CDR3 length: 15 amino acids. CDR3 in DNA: TGTGCCAGCAGCGTTGTGCAGCCAGGAAACTATGGCTACACCTTC. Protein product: CASSVVQPGNYGYTF. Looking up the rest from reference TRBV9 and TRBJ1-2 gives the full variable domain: DSGVTQTPKHLITATGQRVTLRCSPRSGDLSVYWYQQSLDQGLQFLIQYYNGEERAKGNILERFSAQQFPDLHSELNLSSLELGDSALYFCASSVVQPGNYGYTFGSGTRLTVV.

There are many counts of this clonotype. CDR3 coding DNA: TGTGCCAGCAGCTTAGGGCAGAGCGGAGGGCGGAGAGAGACCCAGTACTTC. It codes for CASSLGQSGGRRETQYF. J is TRBJ2-5 and V is TRBV7-9, with D possibly being TRBD2 (6 bases). This CDR3 is built from 17 residues. V shed 1 base and J shed 4 bases, with 19 bases lying between them. Germline values: CDR1 SEHNR, CDR2 FQNEAQ (reference sequence).

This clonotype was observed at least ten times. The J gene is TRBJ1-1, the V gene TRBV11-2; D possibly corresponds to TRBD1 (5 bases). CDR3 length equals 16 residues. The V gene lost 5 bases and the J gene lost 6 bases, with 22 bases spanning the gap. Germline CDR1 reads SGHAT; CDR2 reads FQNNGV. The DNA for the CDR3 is TGTGCCAGCAGCGAAATTCCCGGTGGGGGGAGATCTGAAGCTTTCTTT. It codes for CASSEIPGGGRSEAFF.